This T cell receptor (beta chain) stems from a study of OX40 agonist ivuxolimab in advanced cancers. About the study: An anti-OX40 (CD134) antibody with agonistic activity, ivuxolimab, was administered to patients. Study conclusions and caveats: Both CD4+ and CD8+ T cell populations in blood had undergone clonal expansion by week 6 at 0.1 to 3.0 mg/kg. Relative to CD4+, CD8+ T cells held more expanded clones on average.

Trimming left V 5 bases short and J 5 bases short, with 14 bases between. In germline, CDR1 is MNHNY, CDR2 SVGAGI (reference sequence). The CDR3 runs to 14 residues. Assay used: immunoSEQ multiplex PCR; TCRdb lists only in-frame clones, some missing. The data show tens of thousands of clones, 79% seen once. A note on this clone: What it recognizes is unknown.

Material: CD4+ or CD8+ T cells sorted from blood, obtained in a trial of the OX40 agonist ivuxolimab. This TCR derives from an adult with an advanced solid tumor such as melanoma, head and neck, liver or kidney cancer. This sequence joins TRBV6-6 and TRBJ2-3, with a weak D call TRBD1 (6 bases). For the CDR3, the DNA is TGTGCCAGCAGTCAGGGGCAGGGCATAGATACGCAGTATTTT. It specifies CASSQGQGIDTQYF.